Given below is one T cell receptor (beta chain) in context. Antigen: not known. The data derive from a study of cytomegalovirus exposure and HLA in healthy donors. PCR amplification relied on 60 Vbeta primers (plus 13 Jbeta primers). Sequencing was performed with immunoSEQ multiplex PCR; in TCRdb, only in-frame clones are kept and a portion is missing. The table has 150,000 to 200,000 clones, roughly 85% seen once. Findings of the study overall: Sequencing depth roughly uniform across donors was assumed in presence/absence analyses. Analysis performed later showed TCR beta chains linked to HLA being more clonally expanded than equally common others. A few chains tied to CMV proved CMV antigen-specific in vitro.

The CDR3 is made up of 15 amino acids. Trimming left V 3 bases short and J 1 base short, with 11 bases between. The germline V gene encodes CDR1 MDHEN and CDR2 SYDVKM. V usage is TRBV28 and J usage is TRBJ2-3, with D possibly matching TRBD2 (6 bases). The TCR was taken from a man aged 35 to 55 in good health and CMV-seronegative. What was sequenced was PBMCs. CDR3 region: CASSFRSSGTDTQYF. CDR3 nucleotides: TGTGCCAGCAGTTTCCGGTCTAGCGGCACAGATACGCAGTATTTT.